This T cell receptor (beta chain) emerged from a study of shared clonotypes between healthy human individuals (dated by TCRdb to about 2020). At the level of the whole study: The cohort comprised two women and a few men aged 18 to 49 years. For each donor, three plates each were used for CD4 naive and CD4 memory, two plates were used for CD8 naive, and one plate was used for CD8 memory. To estimate repertoire size and how much clonotype sharing occurs between individuals, the study deeply sequenced the blood TCR repertoires of five or six healthy adults. Libraries were prepared and TCR repertoires were sequenced by different laboratories using diverse techniques, in order to increase sequencing depth and limit assay-specific biases. Each donor's leukapheresis produced roughly between roughly 0.94 and 9.5 billion PBMCs. What the work shows at the level of the full study, not this receptor alone: Only blood was sampled, and tissue TCR repertoires likely differ from those in blood. Across a handful of donors, roughly 5.4% of naive CD4, roughly 3.8% of naive CD8, 2% to 2.5% of memory CD4, and approximately 0.4% of memory CD8 clonotypes were shared. Incomplete sequencing was indicated by rarefaction of sorted-subset datasets, despite the large sequencing depth. Naive subsets generally had larger estimated clonotype richness than memory subsets did. The small number of donors limited the genetic and exposure-history diversity represented. Pairwise subsampling led to the expectation that sequencing depth would affect the degree of clonotype sharing among donors. Higher generation probabilities were observed for clonotypes shared by all four sorted-subset donors than for non-shared clonotypes.

At the junction V is shortened by 4 bases and J by 4 bases; bases outside the gene matches: 1. The CDR3 starts with the cysteine, ends with the phenylalanine, and has 14 residues. Only the CDR3 DNA is retained, 42 bases long and in frame from the first base. Taken from the germline V gene, the CDR1 and CDR2 loops are SNHLY and FYNNEI. Donors were healthy HIV-negative adults with no recently reported acute infections or vaccinations. Only Caucasian adults living in Nashville, Tennessee, USA were represented among the donors. Magnetic negative selection was used to enrich CD4+ T cells, after which naive cells were positively selected on CD45RA and the negative fraction became the memory subset. After blood collection by leukapheresis, PBMCs were isolated using Ficoll-Histopaque density gradient centrifugation and then cryopreserved in the vapor phase of liquid nitrogen. Analytical flow cytometry was used to check the purity and quantity of every magnetically sorted T cell population. Each sorted fraction had its genomic DNA isolated and then quantified by UV absorbance on a Nanodrop 2000c.

TCR CDR3 regions were amplified from genomic DNA by multiplex PCR using the deep immunoSEQ assay. Genomic DNA extracted from each cell subset was distributed evenly over all wells of several immunoSEQ 96-well plates, and each plate served as one replicate. For sorted subsets, about 0.2 ug genomic DNA, equal to 30,000 or so T cell genomes, was loaded into each replicate PCR. Purified libraries were quantified with a Qubit 3.0 fluorometer, sized on a Bioanalyzer 2100, and re-quantified with the KAPA Library Quantification kit. Each immunoSEQ 96-well plate was sequenced on its own single-read 150-cycle Illumina NextSeq 550 flow cell. From the authors' description of their analysis: The immunoSEQ output contained only junctional sequences without quality scores, so filtering could not match that applied to full-length reads. To assign V/J genes and CDR3, sequences were annotated using PyIR, a Python wrapper for IgBLAST v1.9, with IMGT germline references. Reads with weak V/J assignments (E-value above 1e-6), missing CDR3, stop codons, out-of-frame junctions, or ambiguous translated residues were removed. V3J clonotypes were defined as sequences sharing an identical inferred V gene, J gene, and CDR3 amino acid sequence. Percentage overlap between repertoires was computed as shared unique clonotypes divided by the size of the smaller repertoire. Richness of each repertoire was evaluated using RTK rarefaction, the Chao1 estimator, and Recon v2.1 estimates of unobserved clonotypes. OLGA was used to compute generation probabilities for all TCRbeta clonotypes that the gDNA method yielded from a handful of donors. TCRdb's version of the immuneACCESS table is confined to in-frame rearrangements and falls short of the full clone set. An unresolved V gene accounts for under half of the shortfall where checked; the remainder is of unknown origin. V and J calls plus clone size are reproduced from that table; the DNA served to infer D and trimming. Present in this sample are 2,500,000 or so clones, just under 95% of which were seen just once. The top ten constitute more than 0.35% of the sample.

On this clone itself: It has no known antigen specificity. A much larger clonotype is one base distant, so this may be a read error. This sample also contains other DNA sequences that code for the same CDR3.

This receptor was taken from a man aged 18 to 35 in good health. Some clones in this sample may be carry-over from other donors' samples. The rearrangement joined TRBV2 to TRBJ1-5, and 10 junctional nucleotides match TRBD1. The source material was naive CD4+ T cells from PBMCs. Per the publication, the cell subset or site label means: CD45RA+ positively selected. The DNA reads as follows: TGTGCCAGCAGTGGGACAGGGGGAAATCAGCCCCAGCATTTT. It specifies CASSGTGGNQPQHF. Where the CDR3 stops, the reference TRBV2 and TRBJ1-5 genes take over; the full variable domain is EPEVTQTPSHQVTQMGQEVILRCVPISNHLYFYWYRQILGQKVEFLVSFYNNEISEKSEIFDDQFSVERPDGSNFTLKIRSTKLEDSAMYFCASSGTGGNQPQHFGDGTRLSIL.